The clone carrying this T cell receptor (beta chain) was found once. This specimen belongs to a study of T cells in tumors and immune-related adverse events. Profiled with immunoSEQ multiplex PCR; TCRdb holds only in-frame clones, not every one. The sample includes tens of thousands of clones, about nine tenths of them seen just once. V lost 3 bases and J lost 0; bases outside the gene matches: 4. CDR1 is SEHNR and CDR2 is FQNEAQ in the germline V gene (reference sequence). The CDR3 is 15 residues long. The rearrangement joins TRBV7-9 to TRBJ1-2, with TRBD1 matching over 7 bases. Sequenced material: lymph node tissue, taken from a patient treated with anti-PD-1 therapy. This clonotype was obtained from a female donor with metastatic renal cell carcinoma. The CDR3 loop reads CASSFGQGANYGYTF. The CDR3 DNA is TGTGCCAGCAGCTTTGGTCAGGGGGCTAACTATGGCTACACCTTC.